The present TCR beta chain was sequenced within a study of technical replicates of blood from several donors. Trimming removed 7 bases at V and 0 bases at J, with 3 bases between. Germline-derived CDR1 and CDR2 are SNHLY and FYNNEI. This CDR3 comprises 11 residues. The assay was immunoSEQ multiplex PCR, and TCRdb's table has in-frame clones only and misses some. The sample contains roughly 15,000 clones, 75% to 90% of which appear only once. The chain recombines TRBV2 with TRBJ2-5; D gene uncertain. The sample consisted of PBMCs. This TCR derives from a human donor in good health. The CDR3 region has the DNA TGTGCCAGCAACTACCAAGAGACCCAGTACTTC. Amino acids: CASNYQETQYF. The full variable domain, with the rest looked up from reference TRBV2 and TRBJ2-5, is EPEVTQTPSHQVTQMGQEVILRCVPISNHLYFYWYRQILGQKVEFLVSFYNNEISEKSEIFDDQFSVERPDGSNFTLKIRSTKLEDSAMYFCASNYQETQYFGPGTRLLVL.